This T cell receptor (beta chain) stems from a study of blood T cell repertoires in COVID-19. Study-level information: T cells, B-cell-depleted T cells, or PBMCs supplied cDNA or gDNA.

This table comes from immunoSEQ multiplex PCR, and its TCRdb copy is limited to in-frame clones, with some not included. The sample consists of approximately 220,000 clones, about 83% of them appearing once. The CDR3 consists of 17 residues. All enrollees were roughly 18 to 89 years old and from about 24 US areas. The chain combines TRBV21-1 with TRBJ2-4; the table's D call of TRBD1 was not tested on the DNA. TRBV21-1 is tagged as a pseudogene. The clonotype comes from a woman between 45 and 60 years old who had been exposed to COVID-19. The sample consisted of PBMCs or T cells enriched from blood (not recorded which). In nucleotides, the CDR3 is TGTGCCAGCAACCTGGTCCTGGGACAGTTAGCCAAAAACATTCAGTACTTC. Amino acids: CASNLVLGQLAKNIQYF.